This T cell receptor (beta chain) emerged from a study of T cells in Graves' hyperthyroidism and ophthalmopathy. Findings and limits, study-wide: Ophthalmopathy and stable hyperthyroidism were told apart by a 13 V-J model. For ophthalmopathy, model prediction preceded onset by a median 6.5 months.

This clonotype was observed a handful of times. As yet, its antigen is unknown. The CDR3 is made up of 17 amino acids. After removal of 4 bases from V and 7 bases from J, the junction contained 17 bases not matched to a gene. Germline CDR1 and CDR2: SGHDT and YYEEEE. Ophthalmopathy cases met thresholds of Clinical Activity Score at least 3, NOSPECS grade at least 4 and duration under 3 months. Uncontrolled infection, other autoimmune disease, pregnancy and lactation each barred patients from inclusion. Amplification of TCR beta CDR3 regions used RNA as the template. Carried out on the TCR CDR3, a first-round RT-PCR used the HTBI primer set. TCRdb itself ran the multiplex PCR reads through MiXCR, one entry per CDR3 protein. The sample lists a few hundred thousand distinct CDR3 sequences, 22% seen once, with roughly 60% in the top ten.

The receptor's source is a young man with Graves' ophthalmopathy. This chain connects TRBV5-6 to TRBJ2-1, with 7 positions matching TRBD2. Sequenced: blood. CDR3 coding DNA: TGTGCCAGCAGCATCCGCCTGAACAGCGGGAATCTTAATGAGCAGTTCTTC. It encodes CASSIRLNSGNLNEQFF.